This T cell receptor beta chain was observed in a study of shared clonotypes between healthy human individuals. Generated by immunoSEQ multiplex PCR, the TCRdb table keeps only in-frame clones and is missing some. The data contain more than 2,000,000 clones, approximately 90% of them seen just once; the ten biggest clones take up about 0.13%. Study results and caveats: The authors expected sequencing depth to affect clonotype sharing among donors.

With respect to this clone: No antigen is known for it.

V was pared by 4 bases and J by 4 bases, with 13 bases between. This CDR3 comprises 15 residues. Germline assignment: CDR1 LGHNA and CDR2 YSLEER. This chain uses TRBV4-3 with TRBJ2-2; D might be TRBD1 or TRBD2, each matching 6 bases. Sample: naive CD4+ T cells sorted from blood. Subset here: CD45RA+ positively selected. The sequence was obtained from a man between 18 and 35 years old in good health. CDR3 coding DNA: TGCGCCAGCAGCCGAGAGGAGGGGGTCACCGGGGAGCTGTTTTTT. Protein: CASSREEGVTGELFF.